Listed below are T cell receptor beta chains from one sample, sequenced in a study of T cells in pancreatic ductal adenocarcinoma. Generated by immunoSEQ multiplex PCR, the TCRdb table keeps only in-frame clones and is missing some. The table includes about 98,000 clones, nearly 95% detected once. What was sequenced was PBMCs. These receptors all come from a human donor with pancreatic ductal adenocarcinoma. Each CDR3 is given with its conserved first and last residue. The D gene is left open where the match is weak. The size of a clone is reported for some rows only, either as once, few or many, or as a class for expanded clones.

clone size | D gene | J gene | V gene | CDR3 protein | CDR3 DNA
- | TRBD1 | TRBJ2-5 | TRBV11-2 | CASSLLGQGRETQYF | TGTGCCAGCAGCTTATTAGGACAGGGACGGGAGACCCAGTACTTC
- | - | TRBJ2-2 | TRBV2 | CASSLGPRAGELFF | TGTGCCAGCAGCTTAGGGCCCAGGGCCGGGGAGCTGTTTTTT
- | - | TRBJ2-7 | TRBV27 | CASSFLGAARYF | TGTGCCAGCAGTTTCCTTGGGGCGGCACGGTACTTC
- | - | TRBJ2-7 | TRBV28 | CATSGPADYEQYF | TGTGCCACCTCAGGGCCCGCAGACTACGAGCAGTACTTC
- | - | TRBJ2-1 | TRBV6-1 | CASSGDFSSYNEQFF | TGTGCCAGCAGTGGGGACTTCAGCTCCTACAATGAGCAGTTCTTC
- | - | TRBJ2-3 | TRBV9 | CASSVVGESDTQYF | TGTGCCAGCAGCGTAGTTGGAGAATCAGATACGCAGTATTTT
- | - | TRBJ2-7 | TRBV7-9 | CASSPQRVPYEQYF | TGTGCCAGCAGCCCCCAGCGGGTACCCTACGAGCAGTACTTC
- | TRBD2 | TRBJ2-7 | TRBV6-1 | CASSAGTRGSYEQYF | TGTGCCAGCAGTGCCGGGACTAGGGGCTCCTACGAGCAGTACTTC
- | TRBD2 | TRBJ2-2 | TRBV4-2 | CASSQDMIAGGVGNTGELFF | TGTGCCAGCAGCCAAGATATGATAGCGGGAGGGGTTGGGAACACCGGGGAGCTGTTTTTT
- | TRBD1 | TRBJ2-3 | TRBV19 | CATMRGRDTDTQYF | TGTGCAACGATGAGGGGGCGCGACACAGATACGCAGTATTTT
- | - | TRBJ2-1 | TRBV19 | CASSIDRLSSYNEQFF | TGTGCCAGTAGCATTGATAGACTTAGCTCCTACAATGAGCAGTTCTTC
- | - | TRBJ1-1 | TRBV6-6 | CAGGLINTEAFF | TGTGCCGGAGGCCTGATAAACACTGAAGCTTTCTTT
few | - | TRBJ2-2 | TRBV18 | CASSPPSRSSTGELFF | TGTGCCAGCTCACCACCTTCGAGGAGCTCGACCGGGGAGCTGTTTTTT
few | TRBD1 | TRBJ2-7 | TRBV18 | CASSPSTGQDEQYF | TGTGCCAGCTCACCATCGACAGGGCAGGACGAGCAGTACTTC
- | TRBD1 | TRBJ2-2 | TRBV5-1 | CASGPGQGVGTGELFF | TGCGCCAGCGGACCGGGACAGGGCGTAGGGACCGGGGAGCTGTTTTTT
- | TRBD2 | TRBJ2-1 | TRBV27 | CATWGGRGNEQFF | TGTGCCACCTGGGGGGGGAGGGGCAATGAGCAGTTCTTC
- | - | TRBJ2-5 | TRBV5-1 | CASSRGAILRLAEQPQYF | TGCGCCAGCAGCCGGGGGGCTATTCTCCGACTAGCTGAACAGCCTCAGTACTTC
- | TRBD1 | TRBJ2-7 | TRBV28 | CASSLPGTGKDTEQYF | TGTGCCAGTTCCTTACCCGGGACAGGGAAGGACACGGAGCAGTACTTC
- | - | TRBJ1-4 | TRBV30 | CAWTQGNEKLFF | TGTGCCTGGACCCAGGGTAATGAAAAACTGTTTTTT
- | TRBD2 | TRBJ2-7 | TRBV10-3 | CAISPLAGEINEQYF | TGTGCCATCAGCCCTCTAGCGGGAGAGATCAACGAGCAGTACTTC